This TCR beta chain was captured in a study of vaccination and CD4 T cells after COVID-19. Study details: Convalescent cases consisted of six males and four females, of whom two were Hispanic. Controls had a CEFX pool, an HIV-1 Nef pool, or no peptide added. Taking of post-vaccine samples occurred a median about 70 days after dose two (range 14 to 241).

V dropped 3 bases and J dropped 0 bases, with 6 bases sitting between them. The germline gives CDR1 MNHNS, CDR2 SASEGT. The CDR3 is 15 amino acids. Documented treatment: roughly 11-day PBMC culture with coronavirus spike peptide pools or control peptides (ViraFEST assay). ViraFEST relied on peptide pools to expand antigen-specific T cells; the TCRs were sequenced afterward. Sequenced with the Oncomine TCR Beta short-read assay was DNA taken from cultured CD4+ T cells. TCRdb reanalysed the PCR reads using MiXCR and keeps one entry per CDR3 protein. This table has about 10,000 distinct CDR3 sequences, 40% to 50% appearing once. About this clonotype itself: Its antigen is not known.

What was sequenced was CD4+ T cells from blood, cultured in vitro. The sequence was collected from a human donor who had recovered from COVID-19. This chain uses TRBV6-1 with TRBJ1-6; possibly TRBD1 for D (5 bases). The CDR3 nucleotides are TGTGCCAGCAGTGACGGGGGCTCCTATAATTCACCCCTCCACTTT. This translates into CASSDGGSYNSPLHF.